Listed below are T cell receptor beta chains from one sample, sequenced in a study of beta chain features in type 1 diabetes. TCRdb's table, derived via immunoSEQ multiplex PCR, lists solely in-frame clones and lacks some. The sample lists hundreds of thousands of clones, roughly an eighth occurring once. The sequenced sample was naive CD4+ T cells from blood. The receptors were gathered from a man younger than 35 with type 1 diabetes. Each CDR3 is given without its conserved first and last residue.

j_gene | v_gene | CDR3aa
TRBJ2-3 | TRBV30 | ARDRELSTDTQY
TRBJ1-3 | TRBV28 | ATDRGGSGNTIY
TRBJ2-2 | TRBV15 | ATSRDRGAEELF
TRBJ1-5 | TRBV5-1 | ASSLGEDQPQH
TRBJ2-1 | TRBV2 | ASSRQEYNEQF
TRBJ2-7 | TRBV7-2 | ASSFRRAGEQY
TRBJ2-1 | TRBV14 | ASSQDTGESYNEQF
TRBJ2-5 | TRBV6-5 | ASSYSAPGQETQY
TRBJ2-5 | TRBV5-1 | ASSPGTSGSQETQY
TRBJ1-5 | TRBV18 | ASSPQGAGIQPQH
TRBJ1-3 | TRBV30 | AWSLGPGASGNTIY
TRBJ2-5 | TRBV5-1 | ASSLGLEETQY
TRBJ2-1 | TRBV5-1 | ASSYSSRVLATTNEQF
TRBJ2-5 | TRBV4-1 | ASSQGQVGETQY
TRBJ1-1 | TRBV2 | AIGRGLDTEAF
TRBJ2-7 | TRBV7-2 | ASSSDLRLRNYEQY
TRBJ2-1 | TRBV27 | ATDSMGAISYNEQF
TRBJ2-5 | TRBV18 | ASSSTGGAMETQY
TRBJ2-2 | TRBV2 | ASSPQGTNTGELF
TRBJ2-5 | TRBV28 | ASSPPLRIETQY
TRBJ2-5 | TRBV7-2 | ASSLRGETQY
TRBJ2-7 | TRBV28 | ASSSGTLFYEQY
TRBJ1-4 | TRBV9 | ASSVEPLGRGRDVKLF
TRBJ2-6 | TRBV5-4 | ASSPQGAGSGANVLT
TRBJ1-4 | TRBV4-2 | ASSQGTVQGANEKLF
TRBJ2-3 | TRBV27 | ASSRTSGRLPRPTDTQY
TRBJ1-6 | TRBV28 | ASSLWEGATRRPGDSPLH
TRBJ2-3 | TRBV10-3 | AISATSGSWTDTQY
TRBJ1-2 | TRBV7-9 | ASSSGRDYGYT
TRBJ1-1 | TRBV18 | ASSPRTDDTEAF
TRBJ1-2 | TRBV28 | ASSSEGTVRPNYGYT
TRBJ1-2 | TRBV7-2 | ASSQGWGRDYGYT
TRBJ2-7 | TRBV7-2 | ASSFRQATYEQY
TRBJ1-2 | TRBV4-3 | ASSTDRDYGYT
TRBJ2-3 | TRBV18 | ASSPPVSTDTQY
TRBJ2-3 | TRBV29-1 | SVWSITSTDTQY
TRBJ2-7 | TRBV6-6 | ASSYTPGQTYEQY
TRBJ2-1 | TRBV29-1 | SVSSVNEQF
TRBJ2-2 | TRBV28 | ASGIRPTGELF
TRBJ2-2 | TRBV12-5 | ASGLIINTGELF
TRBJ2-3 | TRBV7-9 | ASSFSGLAGGTDTQY
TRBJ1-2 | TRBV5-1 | ASRGPGNYGYT
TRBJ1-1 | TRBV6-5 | ASSLLGVNTEAF
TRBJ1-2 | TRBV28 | ASRTGTSGFFYGYT